This T cell receptor (beta chain) was profiled in a study of human T cells and chemical hapten exposure. Study details: Donors were sensitized with 2% DPC on the upper inner arm.

Individual cDNA molecules in this library carried unique molecular identifiers. TCRdb reprocessed the RACE reads with MiXCR, giving one entry per CDR3 protein. The sample yields under 300,000 distinct CDR3 sequences, 8.6% seen once. This clonotype was seen a few times. This CDR3 is built from 13 residues. Germline V gene sequence: CDR1 MNHEY, CDR2 SVGAGI. Trimming cost V 2 bases and J 9 bases, with 11 bases left between them. The time point was: pre-sensitization, week 0. Stated treatment: therapeutic diphenylcyclopropenone sensitization with weekly scalp DPC. Prior to application of each patch test, blood was drawn. RNA extraction used unfractionated whole blood as the source of total RNA.

The receptor comes from a woman between 40 and 55 years old with alopecia areata. Some clones in this sample may be carry-over from other donors' samples. V is TRBV6-5 and J is TRBJ1-5, with D possibly TRBD1 on 5 matching bases. The sequencing used whole blood, collected in connection with sensitization to the hapten diphenylcyclopropenone (DPC). The CDR3 loop reads CASSYQGTGPQHF. CDR3 DNA: TGTGCCAGCAGTTACCAGGGTACGGGGCCCCAGCATTTT.